This paragraph reports one T cell receptor (beta chain). Its antigen is unidentified. Trimming left V 3 bases short and J 6 bases short, with 6 bases between. The CDR3 is made up of 11 amino acids. Germline V gives CDR1 LNHDA, CDR2 SQIVND (reference sequence). What was amplified from RNA transcripts were TCR beta CDR3 regions. HTBI primers were the set used in a first-round RT-PCR of the TCR CDR3. MiXCR, applied by TCRdb to the multiplex PCR reads, yields one record per CDR3 protein. The table includes some 600,000 distinct CDR3 sequences, approximately 13% detected once. The data were obtained in a study of T cells in Graves' hyperthyroidism and ophthalmopathy. Points from the study as a whole: Using 13 V-J features, a model discriminated ophthalmopathy from stable hyperthyroidism.

This TCR was recovered from a woman aged 25 to 39 with Graves' hyperthyroidism that later progressed to Graves' ophthalmopathy. V usage is TRBV19 and J usage is TRBJ2-7; the D is unclear. Sequencing was performed on blood. The CDR3 nucleotides read TGTGCCAGTAGTATCCGGTCCGAGCAGTACTTC. This encodes CASSIRSEQYF. The full variable domain, with the rest looked up from reference TRBV19 and TRBJ2-7, is DGGITQSPKYLFRKEGQNVTLSCEQNLNHDAMYWYRQDPGQGLRLIYYSQIVNDFQKGDIAEGYSVSREKKESFPLTVTSAQKNPTAFYLCASSIRSEQYFGPGTRLTVT.